One sample yielded the 17 T cell receptor beta chains listed below, sequenced in a study of blood T cell repertoires in COVID-19. Libraries were prepared by immunoSEQ multiplex PCR; TCRdb keeps only in-frame clonotypes and omits some of them. In the table there are around 480,000 clones, 88% of which are singletons. The sequenced sample was peripheral blood. The receptors originated from a woman aged 45 to 65 with COVID-19, enrolled during active disease.

This clone came up a few times. This sequence joins TRBV28 and TRBJ2-4; a weak D match, TRBD1 (5 bases). The CDR3 totals 15 residues. Germline values: CDR1 MDHEN, CDR2 SYDVKM. Trimming left V 8 bases short and J 5 bases short, with 19 bases between. Here the CDR3 reads CASLTVAGSENIQYF. The CDR3 DNA reads as TGTGCCAGCCTCACGGTCGCAGGGTCGGAAAACATTCAGTACTTC.

The V gene is TRBV13, the J gene TRBJ2-5; D might be TRBD2 (5 bases). Deletions cut 5 bases from V and 1 base from J, with 14 bases between. Germline CDR1 and CDR2: PRHDT and FYEKMQ (reference sequence). The CDR3 spans 15 residues. The CDR3 nucleotides are TGTGCCAGCAGCCCCTGGCGGAGCGGCCAAGAGACCCAGTACTTC. Amino acid sequence: CASSPWRSGQETQYF.

This clone turned up a few times. The V and J genes are TRBV28 and TRBJ2-3; 7 nucleotides align to TRBD2. Germline CDR1 MDHEN, CDR2 SYDVKM. Trimming removed 4 bases from V and 7 bases from J; junction bases left unmatched: 5. The CDR3 totals 13 residues. CDR3 sequence reads: CASSYQGGYTQYF. The CDR3 DNA reads as TGTGCCAGCAGTTATCAGGGAGGGTATACGCAGTATTTT.

Comment on this clone: A junction boundary mismatches the germline segment, possibly from a read error. The CDR3 bases are TGCAGTGCTAGATGGGCAGACAAAAGCCCCTTC. This codes for CSARWADKSPF. V is TRBV20-1 and J is TRBJ1-2; no firm D call. Germline V CDR1 and CDR2: DFQATT, SNEGSKA (reference sequence). The CDR3 is made up of 11 amino acids.

This clone was seen more than once but under ten times. This chain links TRBV19 with TRBJ2-2, with TRBD1 as a possible D gene (6 bases). The CDR3 spans 16 residues. Trimming removed 1 base at V and 6 bases at J, with 15 bases between. The V gene's germline CDR1 is LNHDA and CDR2 SQIVND (reference sequence). CDR3 protein: CASSIATGRRAGELFF. The CDR3 region has the DNA TGTGCCAGTAGTATAGCGACAGGCAGGCGGGCCGGGGAGCTGTTTTTT.

This sequence joins TRBV5-8 and TRBJ2-1; D not resolved. Between the trimmed V and J ends, which lost 0 bases and 7 bases, there was a span of 14 bases. Germline V gene sequence: CDR1 SGHTS, CDR2 YDEGEE. The CDR3 runs 15 residues. CDR3 sequence: CASSLASAGGNEQFF. CDR3 coding DNA: TGTGCCAGCAGCTTGGCCTCTGCAGGTGGGAATGAGCAGTTCTTC.

The chain recombines TRBV2 with TRBJ1-2; D remains unclear. Trimming took 5 bases from V and 1 from J, leaving 5 bases between them. The CDR3 loop spans 12 amino acids. CDR1 and CDR2 (germline): SNHLY, FYNNEI. CDR3 loop: CASSPSNYGYTF. The DNA of the CDR3 is TGTGCCAGCAGTCCCAGTAACTATGGCTACACCTTC.

The chain joins TRBV19 to TRBJ1-2; tentative D call: TRBD1 (5 bases). Germline CDR1 LNHDA, CDR2 SQIVND (reference sequence). This CDR3 is 12 amino acids long. V lost 7 bases, J lost 6 bases, and 12 bases lay in between. CDR3 nucleotides: TGTGCCAGTAAGCGGGGGACTCATGGCTACACCTTC. This codes for CASKRGTHGYTF.

The rearrangement joins TRBV7-8 to TRBJ1-5; D ambiguous. The CDR3 has 14 amino acids. Germline CDR1 is SGHVS and CDR2 is FQNEAQ. Deletions cut 1 base from V and 6 bases from J, with 10 bases between. The CDR3 sequence: CASSLGEDGQPQHF. The CDR3 nucleotides are TGTGCCAGCAGCTTAGGGGAGGATGGTCAGCCCCAGCATTTT.

The chain couples TRBV27 to TRBJ2-1, with a tentative D call TRBD1 (6 bases). V lost 4 bases and J lost 2, with 18 bases in between. The germline gives CDR1 MNHEY, CDR2 SMNVEV (reference sequence). CDR3 length: 17 amino acids. As DNA, the CDR3 is TGTGCCAGCAGTTCCTCAACGACAGGTCAAGCCTACAATGAGCAGTTCTTC. Its translation is CASSSSTTGQAYNEQFF.

The chain employs TRBV7-9 and TRBJ2-7; 9 positions match TRBD2. Germline loops: CDR1 SEHNR, CDR2 FQNEAQ (reference sequence). The CDR3 has 14 residues. V shed 4 bases and J 3 bases; nucleotides not matched to a gene: 4. This chain's CDR3 is CASSSSGAIYEQYF. The CDR3 nucleotides are TGTGCCAGCAGCTCTAGCGGGGCGATCTACGAGCAGTACTTC.

This chain uses TRBV6-5 with TRBJ2-1; maybe TRBD1 (6 bases). V shed 0 bases and J shed 10 bases, with 13 bases lying between them. Germline V gene sequence: CDR1 MNHEY, CDR2 SVGAGI. This CDR3 has 14 amino acids. Written as DNA, the CDR3 is TGTGCCAGCAGTTACTCATACCAGGGGCGGGAGCAGTTCTTC. This translates into CASSYSYQGREQFF.

The rearrangement joins TRBV18 to TRBJ1-2; 7 bases map to TRBD1. Per the germline V gene, CDR1 is KGHSH and CDR2 is LQKENI. J was trimmed by 6 bases and V by 3 bases; bases with no gene match: 7. This CDR3 has 14 amino acids. CDR3 sequence (DNA): TGTGCCAGCTCACCGGTTCGAGGGGGCGATGGCTACACCTTC. It encodes CASSPVRGGDGYTF.

The sample holds a few counts of this clone. The chain combines TRBV19 with TRBJ1-2; D not resolved. The CDR3 is 12 amino acids. Germline loops: CDR1 LNHDA, CDR2 SQIVND (reference sequence). Trimming took off 7 bases at V and 5 bases at J, with 11 bases between the two ends. CDR3 protein: CASTLSGYGYTF. The CDR3 nucleotides read TGTGCCAGTACCCTGTCCGGTTATGGCTACACCTTC.

This clone has only one observation. This chain links TRBV19 with TRBJ1-6, with 7 bases lining up with TRBD1. V dropped 5 bases and J dropped 11; count of bases not matched to a gene: 12. Germline V gives CDR1 LNHDA, CDR2 SQIVND (reference sequence). The CDR3 sequence is 15 residues long. The CDR3 DNA sequence: TGTGCCAGTAGTTCCCCGACAGGGATATCCCCACCCCTCCACTTT. The encoded protein is CASSSPTGISPPLHF. The entire variable domain, with the rest obtained from reference TRBV19 and TRBJ1-6, is as follows: DGGITQSPKYLFRKEGQNVTLSCEQNLNHDAMYWYRQDPGQGLRLIYYSQIVNDFQKGDIAEGYSVSREKKESFPLTVTSAQKNPTAFYLCASSSPTGISPPLHFGNGTRLTVT.

J is TRBJ1-1 and V is TRBV5-1; 8 positions match TRBD1. This CDR3 has 17 residues. The trim removed 4 bases at V and 1 base at J, leaving 12 bases unmatched. Germline-derived CDR1 and CDR2 are SGHRS and YFSETQ. The CDR3 region has the DNA TGCGCCAGCAGCCCCCAGGGGGCCCCCTCGGGGAACACTGAAGCTTTCTTT. It codes for CASSPQGAPSGNTEAFF.

The chain uses TRBV28 and TRBJ1-1, with D uncertain. Germline V gives CDR1 MDHEN, CDR2 SYDVKM. This CDR3 region has 12 residues. Deletions cut 6 bases from V and 4 bases from J, with 9 bases between. The CDR3 DNA follows: TGTGCCAGCAGCCCCCCGAGCACTGAAGCTTTCTTT. Translation: CASSPPSTEAFF.